The 32 T cell receptor beta chains listed next were all sequenced from one sample in a study of cytomegalovirus exposure and HLA in healthy donors. The PCR was carried out with 60 Vbeta primers and 13 Jbeta primers. Produced via immunoSEQ multiplex PCR; TCRdb's table is partial and in-frame only. The sample lists about 180,000 clones, about 82% seen once, with approximately 2.3% in the top ten. The source material was PBMCs. These receptors came from a male donor in good health and CMV-seronegative.

The gene calls are TRBV10-3 and TRBJ2-3; TRBD1 is a possible D gene (7 bases). The V and J ends lost 11 bases and 5 bases respectively, with 20 bases between them. The CDR3 length is 14 residues. Per the germline V gene, CDR1 is ENHRY and CDR2 is SYGVKD. The CDR3 region is CAAAGGLLGDTQYF. The CDR3 coding sequence is TGTGCCGCAGCAGGGGGACTCTTGGGAGATACGCAGTATTTT.

The chain links TRBV5-1 to TRBJ2-5; a weak D match, TRBD1 (5 bases). This CDR3 is 14 amino acids long. The V and J ends lost 2 bases and 1 base respectively, with 9 bases between them. The germline CDR1 and CDR2 sequences are SGHRS and YFSETQ. The CDR3 loop is CASSLGAVQETQYF. The CDR3, as DNA: TGCGCCAGCAGCTTAGGGGCTGTCCAAGAGACCCAGTACTTC. Full variable domain (missing parts from reference TRBV5-1 and TRBJ2-5): KAGVTQTPRYLIKTRGQQVTLSCSPISGHRSVSWYQQTPGQGLQFLFEYFSETQRNKGNFPGRFSGRQFSNSRSEMNVSTLELGDSALYLCASSLGAVQETQYFGPGTRLLVL.

The chain is built from TRBV19 and TRBJ2-2, with 7 bases aligning to TRBD1. After removal of 4 bases from V and 1 base from J, the junction contained 9 bases not matched to a gene. The CDR3 covers 17 residues. Germline CDR1 reads LNHDA; CDR2 reads SQIVND (reference sequence). In DNA, the CDR3 is TGTGCCAGTAGTAGACCGGGACAGCATTTGAACACCGGGGAGCTGTTTTTT. This encodes CASSRPGQHLNTGELFF.

The rearrangement joins TRBV7-2 to TRBJ1-1, with TRBD1 matching over 10 bases. The V segment lost 3 bases and the J segment 4 bases; nucleotides outside the gene matches: 8. There are 16 residues in the CDR3. CDR1 is SGHTA, CDR2 FQGNSA, per germline. The CDR3 spells CASSFAGTGAGTEAFF. The DNA for the CDR3 is TGTGCCAGCAGCTTCGCCGGGACAGGGGCGGGCACTGAAGCTTTCTTT.

This clone was seen once. This chain uses TRBV29-1 with TRBJ2-1; 9 nucleotides match TRBD1. Germline V gene sequence: CDR1 SQVTM, CDR2 ANQGSEA. This CDR3 contains 11 residues. V was clipped by 6 bases and J by 16 bases; unmatched bases: 10. As DNA, the CDR3 is TGCAGCGTAAAACCGGGACAGGGTTTTTTCTTC. Translation gives CSVKPGQGFFF.

CDR3 sequence (DNA): TGTGCCAGCAGCTTCGGGACACTCTCTAACTATGGCTACACCTTC. Its translation is CASSFGTLSNYGYTF. The chain combines TRBV5-6 with TRBJ1-2; a weak D match, TRBD1 (6 bases). Germline CDR1 and CDR2: SGHDT and YYEEEE. V gave up 2 bases and J gave up 0 bases, with 11 bases separating them. The CDR3 covers 15 residues.

This clone was observed a few times. The chain combines TRBV7-9 with TRBJ2-1; D might be TRBD1 (6 bases). V was trimmed by 3 bases and J by 7 bases, leaving 10 bases between them. The CDR3 totals 13 residues. The germline CDR1 and CDR2 sequences are SEHNR and FQNEAQ (reference sequence). CDR3 coding DNA: TGTGCCAGCAGCTTTCCAGGGGTGAATGAGCAGTTCTTC. The encoded protein is CASSFPGVNEQFF. Drawing the rest from reference TRBV7-9 and TRBJ2-1, the complete variable domain is DTGVSQNPRHKITKRGQNVTFRCDPISEHNRLYWYRQTLGQGPEFLTYFQNEAQLEKSRLLSDRFSAERPKGSFSTLEIQRTEQGDSAMYLCASSFPGVNEQFFGPGTRLTVL.

The sample holds a few counts of this clone. The chain carries TRBV19 and TRBJ2-6; tentatively, D is TRBD1 (5 bases). Trimming removed 5 bases from V and 6 bases from J, with 14 bases in between. The CDR3 is made up of 15 amino acids. Germline CDR1 is LNHDA and CDR2 is SQIVND (reference sequence). Written as DNA, the CDR3 is TGTGCCAGTAGTGGGGCAGCTCTGGAGGCCAACGTCCTGACTTTC. Residues: CASSGAALEANVLTF.

The rearrangement joins TRBV10-3 to TRBJ1-4; possibly TRBD1 for D (5 bases). Trimming left V 8 bases short and J 6 bases short, with 13 bases between. The germline V gene encodes CDR1 ENHRY and CDR2 SYGVKD. The CDR3 runs to 13 residues. CDR3 amino acids: CAISGLLDEKLFF. The CDR3 nucleotides are TGTGCCATCTCAGGGCTTCTTGATGAAAAACTGTTTTTT.

V is TRBV7-9 and J is TRBJ2-7; 13 nucleotides line up with TRBD2. The V gene end was trimmed by 1 base and the J gene end by 2 bases; junction bases not matched to a gene: 8. Germline V gene sequence: CDR1 SEHNR, CDR2 FQNEAQ (reference sequence). The CDR3 covers 18 residues. The CDR3 reads CASSLVGLAGPGAYEQYF. DNA of the CDR3: TGTGCCAGCAGCTTAGTGGGACTAGCGGGGCCCGGGGCCTACGAGCAGTACTTC. Combining the CDR3 with reference TRBV7-9 and TRBJ2-7 gives the whole variable domain DTGVSQNPRHKITKRGQNVTFRCDPISEHNRLYWYRQTLGQGPEFLTYFQNEAQLEKSRLLSDRFSAERPKGSFSTLEIQRTEQGDSAMYLCASSLVGLAGPGAYEQYFGPGTRLTVT.

The chain uses TRBV19 and TRBJ2-1; 8 bases align to TRBD2. Germline V gene data show CDR1 as LNHDA and CDR2 as SQIVND (reference sequence). V lost 3 bases and J lost 6; bases outside the gene matches: 10. There are 16 residues in the CDR3. CDR3 bases: TGTGCCAGTAGTATGGCTAGGGCGGGAGGCGGCAATGAGCAGTTCTTC. As protein: CASSMARAGGGNEQFF.

The chain has TRBV14 and TRBJ1-2; 8 bases agree with TRBD1. The CDR3 covers 15 residues. In germline, CDR1 is SGHDN, CDR2 FVKESK. The trim removed 4 bases at V and 2 bases at J, leaving 6 bases unmatched. CDR3 nucleotide sequence: TGTGCCAGCAGCCCCATGGACAGGGAGAACTATGGCTACACCTTC. Its translation: CASSPMDRENYGYTF.

The V gene is TRBV5-6, the J gene TRBJ1-2, with D possibly matching TRBD1 (5 bases). This CDR3 is 15 amino acids long. In germline, CDR1 is SGHDT, CDR2 YYEEEE. V lost 1 base and J lost 5, with 15 bases in between. The CDR3 here is CASSLQVGPGYGYTF. CDR3 sequence (DNA): TGTGCCAGCAGCTTGCAGGTGGGGCCAGGGTATGGCTACACCTTC.

This chain connects TRBV5-8 to TRBJ1-2, with TRBD1 matching 11 bases. Trimming cost V 4 bases and J 6 bases; bases outside gene matches: 8. CDR3 length: 15 amino acids. Germline-derived CDR1 and CDR2 are SGHTS and YDEGEE. The CDR3 spells CASSVGQGAGDGYTF. CDR3 nucleotides: TGTGCCAGCAGCGTCGGACAGGGGGCAGGGGATGGCTACACCTTC.

This chain uses TRBV9 with TRBJ1-2; D remains unclear. Trimming cost V 1 base and J 6 bases, with 16 bases left between them. Germline CDR1 SGDLS, CDR2 YYNGEE. The CDR3 has 15 amino acids. As DNA, the CDR3 is TGTGCCAGCAGCGTAAGGTCCGGGGAAACACATGGCTACACCTTC. Its translation is CASSVRSGETHGYTF.

Concerning this clone itself: Sequence at one end of the junction differs from germline and may be a read error. The V gene is TRBV7-9, the J gene TRBJ2-1; D is possibly TRBD1 (6 bases). Germline-derived CDR1 and CDR2 are SEHNR and FQNEAQ (reference sequence). The CDR3 extends over 12 amino acids. This CDR3 is CSSSKTGYEQFF. CDR3 in DNA: TGTTCCAGCAGTAAAACAGGGTATGAGCAGTTCTTC.

This rearrangement joins TRBV21-1 to TRBJ2-7; the listed D gene, TRBD2, was not tested against the DNA. TRBV21-1 is assigned pseudogene status. The CDR3 consists of 14 residues. Here the CDR3 DNA reads TGTGCCACCAGGCCGCTGGAGGGGCACTACGAGCAGTACTTC. This translates into CATRPLEGHYEQYF.

A few counts support this clone. The chain joins TRBV29-1 to TRBJ1-1; D unresolved. Germline V gene data show CDR1 as SQVTM and CDR2 as ANQGSEA. V was shortened by 7 bases and J by 4 bases, with 13 bases between the two germline ends. The CDR3 loop spans 12 amino acids. The CDR3 sequence is CSADRGSTEAFF. In DNA form, the CDR3 reads TGCAGCGCGGACCGAGGGTCCACTGAAGCTTTCTTT.

The gene calls are TRBV5-5 and TRBJ2-7; the match to TRBD1 covers 10 bases. Looked up from germline, CDR1 is SGHKS and CDR2 is YYEKEE (reference sequence). The CDR3 is 16 amino acids. J gave up 3 bases and V 0 bases, and 6 bases lay outside the gene matches. The CDR3 nucleotides are TGTGCCAGCAGCTTGGCCCCGGGACAGGGGATCTACGAGCAGTACTTC. Encoded protein: CASSLAPGQGIYEQYF. Full variable domain (remainder filled in from reference TRBV5-5 and TRBJ2-7): DAGVTQSPTHLIKTRGQQVTLRCSPISGHKSVSWYQQVLGQGPQFIFQYYEKEERGRGNFPDRFSARQFPNYSSELNVNALLLGDSALYLCASSLAPGQGIYEQYFGPGTRLTVT.

This chain links TRBV30 with TRBJ1-5; 7 bases line up with TRBD1. J gave up 5 bases and V 3 bases, and 4 bases lay outside the gene matches. This CDR3 is 13 amino acids long. Looked up from germline, CDR1 is GTSNPN and CDR2 is SVGIG (reference sequence). CDR3 protein: CAWRRQGDQPQHF. The DNA for the CDR3 is TGTGCCTGGAGACGACAGGGTGATCAGCCCCAGCATTTT.

CDR3 residues: CASSLGVSIAKNIQYF. The CDR3 nucleotides read TGTGCCAGCAGCTTAGGTGTGTCCATAGCCAAAAACATTCAGTACTTC. This rearrangement joins TRBV7-2 to TRBJ2-4; no clear D gene. CDR3 size: 16 residues. Germline V gene data show CDR1 as SGHTA and CDR2 as FQGNSA. Trimming left V 1 base short and J 0 bases short, with 10 bases between.

The chain has TRBV5-1 and TRBJ1-1; possibly TRBD1 for D (6 bases). V lost 5 bases and J lost 5, with 16 bases in between. The CDR3 spans 14 residues. The germline gives CDR1 SGHRS, CDR2 YFSETQ. CDR3 sequence: CASSLEGGETEAFF. CDR3 DNA sequence: TGCGCCAGCAGTCTGGAGGGGGGGGAAACTGAAGCTTTCTTT.

This chain links TRBV7-2 with TRBJ1-1; D unresolved. Trimming removed 1 base from V and 0 bases from J, with 12 bases in between. The CDR3 covers 16 residues. Looked up from germline, CDR1 is SGHTA and CDR2 is FQGNSA. The CDR3 coding sequence is TGTGCCAGCAGCTTAGATCCCCTGGGAGTGAACACTGAAGCTTTCTTT. Translating gives CASSLDPLGVNTEAFF.

The DNA of the CDR3 is TGTGCCAGCAGCTCCAGTGGGACAGGGATCACCTACGAGCAGTACTTC. This translates into CASSSSGTGITYEQYF. The chain recombines TRBV7-2 with TRBJ2-7; 9 bases are shared with TRBD1. Germline V CDR1 and CDR2: SGHTA, FQGNSA. The V segment lost 4 bases and the J segment 2 bases; nucleotides outside the gene matches: 9. The CDR3 is made up of 16 amino acids.

The chain is built from TRBV5-4 and TRBJ2-3; TRBD2 is a possible D gene (6 bases). This CDR3 contains 14 residues. The V end lost 4 bases, the J end lost 0 bases, and 9 bases lay between the germline ends. The germline CDR1 and CDR2 sequences are SGHNT and YYREEE (reference sequence). This chain's CDR3 is CASSPGTSTDTQYF. As DNA, the CDR3 is TGTGCCAGCAGCCCTGGGACTAGCACAGATACGCAGTATTTT.

The V call is TRBV13, the J call TRBJ2-1; 7 nucleotides match TRBD1. J gave up 14 bases and V 5 bases, and 6 bases lay outside the gene matches. The CDR3 has 11 residues. CDR1 PRHDT and CDR2 FYEKMQ come from the germline V gene (reference sequence). CDR3 sequence reads: CASSPGTAEFF. The CDR3, as DNA: TGTGCCAGCAGCCCCGGGACAGCGGAGTTCTTC. Full variable domain (outside the CDR3, taken from reference TRBV13 and TRBJ2-1): AAGVIQSPRHLIKEKRETATLKCYPIPRHDTVYWYQQGPGQDPQFLISFYEKMQSDKGSIPDRFSAQQFSDYHSELNMSSLELGDSALYFCASSPGTAEFFGPGTRLTVL.

This clone was recorded a few times. Because the CDR3's place on the DNA is in doubt, the DNA is left out and the CDR3 is given as listed by TCRdb. The chain has TRBV28 and TRBJ2-7; TRBD2 is taken as the D call from the table, unchecked against the DNA. A total of 17 residues make up the CDR3, ends included. Germline CDR1 MDHEN, CDR2 SYDVKM. The CDR3 region is CASSSSGGSSEGYEQYF.

V usage is TRBV6-5 and J usage is TRBJ2-5, with D perhaps TRBD2 (6 bases). The CDR3 runs to 13 residues. Germline lookup yields CDR1 MNHEY and CDR2 SVGAGI. The V gene lost 0 bases and the J gene lost 9 bases, with 11 bases spanning the gap. The CDR3 coding sequence is TGTGCCAGCAGTTACTCGACCAGGGAGGCCCAGTACTTC. As protein: CASSYSTREAQYF.

V is TRBV4-2 and J is TRBJ2-7; D gene uncertain. V was shortened by 0 bases and J by 6 bases, with 9 bases between the two germline ends. The germline V gene encodes CDR1 LGHNA and CDR2 YNFKEQ. The CDR3 is 13 residues long. The CDR3 DNA sequence: TGTGCCAGCAGCCAAGATCGAACTGGCGAGCAGTACTTC. It is translated as CASSQDRTGEQYF.

There are a few counts of this clone. The chain employs TRBV7-9 and TRBJ1-5, with unresolved D. Germline-derived CDR1 and CDR2 are SEHNR and FQNEAQ (reference sequence). Trimming shortened V by 5 bases and J by 2 bases, and 7 bases separated the two germline ends. The CDR3 is 13 residues long. The CDR3 DNA reads TGTGCCAGCAGCCCTACAGGCAATCAGCCCCAGCATTTT. It codes for CASSPTGNQPQHF.

The rearrangement uses TRBV28 and TRBJ1-2, with 8 bases aligning to TRBD1. J was trimmed by 3 bases and V by 6 bases; bases with no gene match: 9. Germline CDR1 is MDHEN and CDR2 is SYDVKM. The CDR3 sequence is 15 residues long. CDR3 DNA sequence: TGTGCCAGCAGCCAAAGACAGGGGACCTACTATGGCTACACCTTC. Its protein product is CASSQRQGTYYGYTF.

This clone was seen a handful of times. The J gene is TRBJ1-5, the V gene TRBV10-3; no clear D gene. V lost 4 bases and J lost 7, with 14 bases in between. This CDR3 spans 14 amino acids. In germline, CDR1 is ENHRY, CDR2 SYGVKD. CDR3 coding DNA: TGTGCCATCAGTGGGCAGCCTCGGGAGCAGCCCCAGCATTTT. It codes for CAISGQPREQPQHF.